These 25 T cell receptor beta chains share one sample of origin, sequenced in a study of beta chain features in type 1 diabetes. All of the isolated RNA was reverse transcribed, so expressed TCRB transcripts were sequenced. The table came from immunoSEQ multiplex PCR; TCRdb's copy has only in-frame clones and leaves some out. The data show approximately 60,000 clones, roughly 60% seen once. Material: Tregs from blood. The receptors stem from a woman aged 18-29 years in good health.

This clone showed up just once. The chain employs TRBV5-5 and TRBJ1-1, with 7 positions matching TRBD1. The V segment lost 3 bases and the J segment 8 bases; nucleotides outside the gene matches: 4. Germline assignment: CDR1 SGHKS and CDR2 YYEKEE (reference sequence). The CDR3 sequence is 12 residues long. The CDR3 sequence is CASSSLDREAFF. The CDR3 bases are TGTGCCAGCAGCTCCCTGGACAGGGAAGCTTTCTTT.

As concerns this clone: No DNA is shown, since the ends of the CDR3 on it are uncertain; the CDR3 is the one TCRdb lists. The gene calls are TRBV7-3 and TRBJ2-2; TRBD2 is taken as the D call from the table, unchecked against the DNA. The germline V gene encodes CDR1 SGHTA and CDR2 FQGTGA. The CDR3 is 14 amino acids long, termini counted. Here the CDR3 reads CASSPPDSPGSCFF.

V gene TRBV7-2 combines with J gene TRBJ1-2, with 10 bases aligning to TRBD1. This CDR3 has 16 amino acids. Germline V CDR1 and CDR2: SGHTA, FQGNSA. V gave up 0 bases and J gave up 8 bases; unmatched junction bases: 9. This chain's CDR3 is CASSLARGTGVGGYTF. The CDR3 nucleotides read TGTGCCAGCAGCTTAGCCCGAGGGACAGGGGTGGGCGGCTACACCTTC. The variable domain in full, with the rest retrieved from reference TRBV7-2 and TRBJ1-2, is GAGVSQSPSNKVTEKGKDVELRCDPISGHTALYWYRQSLGQGLEFLIYFQGNSAPDKSGLPSDRFSAERTGGSVSTLTIQRTQQEDSAVYLCASSLARGTGVGGYTFGSGTRLTVV.

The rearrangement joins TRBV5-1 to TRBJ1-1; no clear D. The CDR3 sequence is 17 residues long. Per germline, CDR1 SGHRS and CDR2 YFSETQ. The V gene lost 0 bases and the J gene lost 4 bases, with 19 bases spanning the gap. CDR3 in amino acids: CASSLGTSGGRGTEAFF. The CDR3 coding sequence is TGCGCCAGCAGCTTGGGAACCTCGGGAGGGAGAGGCACTGAAGCTTTCTTT.

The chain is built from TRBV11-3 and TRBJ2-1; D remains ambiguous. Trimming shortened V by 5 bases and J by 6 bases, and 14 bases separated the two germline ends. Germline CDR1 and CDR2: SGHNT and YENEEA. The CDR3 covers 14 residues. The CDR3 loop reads CASSMTGLINEQFF. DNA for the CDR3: TGTGCCAGCAGCATGACGGGTCTTATCAATGAGCAGTTCTTC.

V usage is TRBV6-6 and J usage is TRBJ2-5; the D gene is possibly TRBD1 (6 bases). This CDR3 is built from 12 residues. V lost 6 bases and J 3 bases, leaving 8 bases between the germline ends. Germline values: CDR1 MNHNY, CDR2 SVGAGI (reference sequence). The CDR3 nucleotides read TGTGCCAGCAGCCACAGGGAAGAGACCCAGTACTTC. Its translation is CASSHREETQYF.

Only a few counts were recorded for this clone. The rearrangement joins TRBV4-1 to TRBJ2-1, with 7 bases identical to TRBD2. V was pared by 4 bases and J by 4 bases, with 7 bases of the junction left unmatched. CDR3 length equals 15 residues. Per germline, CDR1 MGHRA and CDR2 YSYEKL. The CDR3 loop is CASSPGSGGYNEQFF. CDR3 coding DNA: TGCGCCAGCAGCCCCGGGTCGGGGGGATACAATGAGCAGTTCTTC.

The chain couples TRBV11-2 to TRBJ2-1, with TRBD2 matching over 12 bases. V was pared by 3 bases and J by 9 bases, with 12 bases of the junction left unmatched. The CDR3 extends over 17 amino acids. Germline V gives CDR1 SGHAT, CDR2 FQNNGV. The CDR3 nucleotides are TGTGCCAGCAGCTTGGGTCGATGGGCTAGCGGGGGGGGTGAGCAGTTCTTC. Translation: CASSLGRWASGGGEQFF.

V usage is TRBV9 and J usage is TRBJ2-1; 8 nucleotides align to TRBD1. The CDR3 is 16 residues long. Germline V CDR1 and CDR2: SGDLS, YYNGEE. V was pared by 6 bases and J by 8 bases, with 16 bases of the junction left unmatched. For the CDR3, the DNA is TGTGCCAGCACCGAGACGACCGGGACAGGTGTTTATGAGCAGTTCTTC. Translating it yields CASTETTGTGVYEQFF. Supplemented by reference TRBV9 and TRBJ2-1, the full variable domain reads DSGVTQTPKHLITATGQRVTLRCSPRSGDLSVYWYQQSLDQGLQFLIQYYNGEERAKGNILERFSAQQFPDLHSELNLSSLELGDSALYFCASTETTGTGVYEQFFGPGTRLTVL.

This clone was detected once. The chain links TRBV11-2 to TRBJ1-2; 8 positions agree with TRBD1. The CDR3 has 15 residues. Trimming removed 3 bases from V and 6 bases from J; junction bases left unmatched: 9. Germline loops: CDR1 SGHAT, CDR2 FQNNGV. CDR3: CASSFKLGQAHGYTF. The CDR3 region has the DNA TGTGCCAGCAGCTTCAAGTTGGGACAGGCCCATGGCTACACCTTC.

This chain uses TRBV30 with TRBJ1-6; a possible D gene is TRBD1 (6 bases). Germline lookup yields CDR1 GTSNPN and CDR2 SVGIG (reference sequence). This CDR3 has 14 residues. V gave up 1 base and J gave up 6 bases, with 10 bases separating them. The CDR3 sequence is CAWSEGRGNSPLHF. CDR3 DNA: TGTGCCTGGAGTGAGGGCAGGGGTAATTCACCCCTCCACTTT. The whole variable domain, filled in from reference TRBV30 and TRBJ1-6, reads SQTIHQWPATLVQPVGSPLSLECTVEGTSNPNLYWYRQAAGRGLQLLFYSVGIGQISSEVPQNLSASRPQDRQFILSSKKLLLSDSGFYLCAWSEGRGNSPLHFGNGTRLTVT.

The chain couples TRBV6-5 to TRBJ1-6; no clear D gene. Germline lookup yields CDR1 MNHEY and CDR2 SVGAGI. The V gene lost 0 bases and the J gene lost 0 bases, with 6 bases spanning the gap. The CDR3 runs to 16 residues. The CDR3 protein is CASSYSRSSYNSPLHF. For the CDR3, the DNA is TGTGCCAGCAGTTACTCGAGAAGCTCCTATAATTCACCCCTCCACTTT.

The CDR3 DNA reads as TGCGCCAGCAGCTTGCCTTCGGGACAGGGGGTGGTCGAGCAGTACTTC. Amino acid sequence: CASSLPSGQGVVEQYF. This chain uses TRBV5-1 with TRBJ2-7; 11 nucleotides agree with TRBD1. The CDR3 loop spans 16 amino acids. With 1 base clipped from V and 6 bases from J, the junction kept 9 bases outside the gene matches. Germline assignment: CDR1 SGHRS and CDR2 YFSETQ.

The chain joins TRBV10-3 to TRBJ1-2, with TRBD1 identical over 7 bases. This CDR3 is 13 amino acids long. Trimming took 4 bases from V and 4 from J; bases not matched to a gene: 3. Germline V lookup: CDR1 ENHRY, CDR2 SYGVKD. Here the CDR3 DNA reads TGTGCCATCAGTGCACAGGGGATCTATGGCTACACCTTC. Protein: CAISAQGIYGYTF.

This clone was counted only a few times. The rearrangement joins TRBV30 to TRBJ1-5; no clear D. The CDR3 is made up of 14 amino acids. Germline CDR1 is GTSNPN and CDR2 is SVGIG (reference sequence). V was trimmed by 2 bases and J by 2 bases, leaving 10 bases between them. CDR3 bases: TGTGCCTGGAGTAACGGGGTGGGCAATCAGCCCCAGCATTTT. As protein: CAWSNGVGNQPQHF.

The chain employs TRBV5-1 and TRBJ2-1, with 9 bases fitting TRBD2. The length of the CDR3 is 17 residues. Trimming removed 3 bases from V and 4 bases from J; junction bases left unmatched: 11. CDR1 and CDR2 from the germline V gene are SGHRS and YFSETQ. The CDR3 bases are TGCGCCAGCAGCTGGGGCATAGCGGGAGCTATTTACAATGAGCAGTTCTTC. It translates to CASSWGIAGAIYNEQFF.

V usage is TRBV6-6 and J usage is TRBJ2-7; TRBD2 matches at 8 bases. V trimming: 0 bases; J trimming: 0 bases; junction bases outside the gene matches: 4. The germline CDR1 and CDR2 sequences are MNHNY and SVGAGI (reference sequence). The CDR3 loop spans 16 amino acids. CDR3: CASSYSGGRSSYEQYF. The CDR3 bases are TGTGCCAGCAGTTACTCTGGCGGGAGGTCCTCCTACGAGCAGTACTTC.

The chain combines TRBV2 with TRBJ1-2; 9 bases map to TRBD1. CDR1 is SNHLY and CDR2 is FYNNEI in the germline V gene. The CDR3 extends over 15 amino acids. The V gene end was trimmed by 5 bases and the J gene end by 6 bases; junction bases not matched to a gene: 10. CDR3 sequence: CASSLVPGQGNGYTF. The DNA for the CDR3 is TGTGCCAGCAGTCTAGTCCCGGGACAGGGCAATGGCTACACCTTC.

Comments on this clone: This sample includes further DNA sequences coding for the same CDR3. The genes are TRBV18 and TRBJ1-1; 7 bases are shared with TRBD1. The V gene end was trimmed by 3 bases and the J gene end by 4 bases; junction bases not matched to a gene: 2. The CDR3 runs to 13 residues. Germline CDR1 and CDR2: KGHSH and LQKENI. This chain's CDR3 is CASSPSGGTEAFF. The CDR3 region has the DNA TGTGCCAGCTCACCGTCAGGGGGCACTGAAGCTTTCTTT.

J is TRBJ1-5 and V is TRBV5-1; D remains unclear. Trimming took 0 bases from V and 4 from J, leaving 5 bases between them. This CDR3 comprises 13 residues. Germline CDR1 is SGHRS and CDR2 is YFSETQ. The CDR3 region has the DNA TGCGCCAGCAGCTTGGGGAGAAATCAGCCCCAGCATTTT. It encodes CASSLGRNQPQHF.

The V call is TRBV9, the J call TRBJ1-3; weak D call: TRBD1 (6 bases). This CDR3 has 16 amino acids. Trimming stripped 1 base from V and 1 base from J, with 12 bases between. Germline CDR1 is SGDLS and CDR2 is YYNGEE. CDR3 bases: TGTGCCAGCAGCGTAATGGACAGTCGATCTGGAAACACCATATATTTT. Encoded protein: CASSVMDSRSGNTIYF.

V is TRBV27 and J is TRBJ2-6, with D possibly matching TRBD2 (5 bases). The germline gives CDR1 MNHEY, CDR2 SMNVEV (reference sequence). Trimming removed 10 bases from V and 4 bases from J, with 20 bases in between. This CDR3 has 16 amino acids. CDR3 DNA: TGTGCCACCCAGGACCCTAGCTCTGCGGGGGCCAACGTCCTGACTTTC. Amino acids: CATQDPSSAGANVLTF. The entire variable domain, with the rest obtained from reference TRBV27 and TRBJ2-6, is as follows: EAQVTQNPRYLITVTGKKLTVTCSQNMNHEYMSWYRQDPGLGLRQIYYSMNVEVTDKGDVPEGYKVSRKEKRNFPLILESPSPNQTSLYFCATQDPSSAGANVLTFGAGSRLTVL.

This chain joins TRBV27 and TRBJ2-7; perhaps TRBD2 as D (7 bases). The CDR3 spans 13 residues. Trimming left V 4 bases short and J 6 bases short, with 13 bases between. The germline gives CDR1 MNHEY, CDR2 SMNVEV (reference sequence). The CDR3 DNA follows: TGTGCCAGCAGTTGGGGGGGGCAGGGCGAGCAGTACTTC. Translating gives CASSWGGQGEQYF.

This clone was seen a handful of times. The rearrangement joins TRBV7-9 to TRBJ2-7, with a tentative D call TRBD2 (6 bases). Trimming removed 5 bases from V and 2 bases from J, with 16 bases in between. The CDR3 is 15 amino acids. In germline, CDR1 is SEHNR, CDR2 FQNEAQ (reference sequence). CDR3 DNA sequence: TGTGCCAGCAGCGTAGGAGCGGGTGGACCCTACGAGCAGTACTTC. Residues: CASSVGAGGPYEQYF.

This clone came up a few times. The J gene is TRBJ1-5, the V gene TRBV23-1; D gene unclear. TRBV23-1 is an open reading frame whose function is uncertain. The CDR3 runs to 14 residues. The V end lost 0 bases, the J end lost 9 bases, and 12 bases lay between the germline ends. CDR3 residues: CASSQSEGPGPQHF. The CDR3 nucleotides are TGCGCCAGCAGTCAATCGGAGGGCCCAGGGCCCCAGCATTTT.